Listed below are T cell receptor beta chains from one sample, sequenced in a study of vaccination and CD4 T cells after COVID-19. These TCRs' antigens remain unknown. TCRdb reprocessed the PCR reads with MiXCR, giving one entry per CDR3 protein. Of some 7,600 distinct CDR3 sequences listed, 20% to 25% are singletons. This specimen was CD4+ T cells from blood, cultured in vitro, taken after SARS-CoV-2 vaccination. Receptor source: a human donor who had recovered from COVID-19. The CDR3 runs from the conserved cysteine through the conserved F or W. D genes are given only for firm matches. Part of the rows lack a size; the others show once, few, many or a class for expanded clones.

d_call: -
j_call: TRBJ1-6
clone_size: few
v_call: TRBV20-1
cdr3_aa: CSAPGSRPNPSSYNSPLHF
cdr3_nt: TGCAGTGCTCCCGGATCGAGACCGAACCCCAGCTCCTATAATTCACCCCTCCACTTT

d_call: -
j_call: TRBJ2-7
clone_size: medium-sized
v_call: TRBV28
cdr3_aa: CASTPEGRSYEQYF
cdr3_nt: TGTGCCAGCACCCCCGAGGGTAGGAGCTACGAGCAGTACTTC

d_call: TRBD2
j_call: TRBJ2-5
clone_size: few
v_call: TRBV11-3
cdr3_aa: CASSLGGTSGGQETQYF
cdr3_nt: TGTGCCAGCAGCTTAGGAGGTACTAGCGGGGGGCAAGAGACCCAGTACTTC

d_call: TRBD1
j_call: TRBJ2-5
clone_size: -
v_call: TRBV5-1
cdr3_aa: CASSLDGNRGTETQYF
cdr3_nt: TGCGCCAGCAGCTTGGACGGGAACAGGGGGACGGAGACCCAGTACTTC

d_call: TRBD1
j_call: TRBJ2-3
clone_size: -
v_call: TRBV7-8
cdr3_aa: CASSTRDRGRTDTQYF
cdr3_nt: TGTGCCAGCAGCACCCGGGACAGGGGGCGAACAGATACGCAGTATTTT

d_call: -
j_call: TRBJ2-3
clone_size: large
v_call: TRBV7-2
cdr3_aa: CASGRDITDTQYF
cdr3_nt: TGTGCCAGCGGGAGGGACATCACAGATACGCAGTATTTT

d_call: TRBD1
j_call: TRBJ1-1
clone_size: -
v_call: TRBV6-5
cdr3_aa: CASSFGTVRNTEAFF
cdr3_nt: TGTGCCAGCAGTTTCGGGACAGTCAGGAACACTGAAGCTTTCTTT

d_call: -
j_call: TRBJ2-7
clone_size: -
v_call: TRBV6-2/TRBV6-3
cdr3_aa: CASSYRDWRGEQYF
cdr3_nt: TGTGCCAGCAGTTACAGGGACTGGCGCGGCGAGCAGTACTTC

d_call: -
j_call: TRBJ1-5
clone_size: -
v_call: TRBV19
cdr3_aa: CASTRTANSNQPQHF
cdr3_nt: TGTGCCAGTACCCGGACAGCTAATAGCAATCAGCCCCAGCATTTT

d_call: -
j_call: TRBJ1-1
clone_size: -
v_call: TRBV5-1
cdr3_aa: CASSLVREDTEAFF
cdr3_nt: TGCGCCAGCAGCTTGGTCAGGGAGGACACTGAAGCTTTCTTT

d_call: TRBD1
j_call: TRBJ1-2
clone_size: few
v_call: TRBV25-1
cdr3_aa: CASSEPRGQLYGYTF
cdr3_nt: TGTGCCAGCAGTGAACCCAGGGGACAGCTCTATGGCTACACCTTC

d_call: -
j_call: TRBJ2-7
clone_size: medium-sized
v_call: TRBV7-9
cdr3_aa: CASSLAGEIQYF
cdr3_nt: TGTGCCAGCAGCTTAGCGGGGGAGATCCAGTACTTC

d_call: -
j_call: TRBJ1-3
clone_size: -
v_call: TRBV28
cdr3_aa: CASTPGDLSGNTIYF
cdr3_nt: TGTGCCAGCACCCCGGGAGACCTCTCTGGAAACACCATATATTTT

d_call: -
j_call: TRBJ1-1
clone_size: medium-sized
v_call: TRBV20-1
cdr3_aa: CSTRGGGRGGSSEAFF
cdr3_nt: TGCAGTACTAGGGGTGGGGGCCGAGGGGGATCGTCTGAAGCTTTCTTT

d_call: -
j_call: TRBJ2-5
clone_size: medium-sized
v_call: TRBV5-6
cdr3_aa: CASKSWWGETQYF
cdr3_nt: TGTGCCAGCAAATCGTGGTGGGGAGAGACCCAGTACTTC

d_call: TRBD1
j_call: TRBJ2-3
clone_size: medium-sized
v_call: TRBV15
cdr3_aa: CATSRDRGQSSSTDTQYF
cdr3_nt: TGTGCCACCAGCAGAGACCGGGGACAGAGCTCTAGCACAGATACGCAGTATTTT

d_call: -
j_call: TRBJ1-2
clone_size: medium-sized
v_call: TRBV20-1
cdr3_aa: CSAQSTVHGYGYTF
cdr3_nt: TGCAGTGCGCAATCCACAGTTCATGGCTATGGCTACACCTTC

d_call: -
j_call: TRBJ2-7
clone_size: -
v_call: TRBV5-1
cdr3_aa: CASSQGGIYEQYF
cdr3_nt: TGCGCCAGCAGCCAGGGCGGGATCTACGAGCAGTACTTC

d_call: -
j_call: TRBJ2-5
clone_size: few
v_call: TRBV5-4
cdr3_aa: CASSASGQPQETQYF
cdr3_nt: TGTGCCAGCAGCGCGTCCGGACAGCCTCAAGAGACCCAGTACTTC

d_call: -
j_call: TRBJ2-1
clone_size: once
v_call: TRBV5-8
cdr3_aa: CASSLNRYNEQFF
cdr3_nt: TGTGCCAGCAGCTTAAACAGATACAATGAGCAGTTCTTC

d_call: TRBD1
j_call: TRBJ1-5
clone_size: -
v_call: TRBV2
cdr3_aa: CASRRTGGDNQPQHF
cdr3_nt: TGTGCCAGCCGACGGACAGGGGGGGACAATCAGCCCCAGCATTTT

d_call: -
j_call: TRBJ1-1
clone_size: -
v_call: TRBV5-1
cdr3_aa: CASSLGLTEAFF
cdr3_nt: TGCGCCAGCAGCTTAGGGCTCACTGAAGCTTTCTTT

d_call: TRBD1
j_call: TRBJ2-7
clone_size: few
v_call: TRBV19
cdr3_aa: CASSPRTGVGEQYF
cdr3_nt: TGTGCCAGTAGTCCTCGGACAGGGGTAGGGGAGCAGTACTTC

d_call: TRBD2
j_call: TRBJ2-3
clone_size: -
v_call: TRBV7-3
cdr3_aa: CASSLVSGGVGDTQYF
cdr3_nt: TGTGCCAGCAGCTTGGTTAGCGGGGGGGTAGGAGATACGCAGTATTTT

d_call: TRBD1
j_call: TRBJ2-3
clone_size: -
v_call: TRBV28
cdr3_aa: CASSWNRDRGYF
cdr3_nt: TGTGCCAGCAGTTGGAACCGGGACAGGGGTTATTTT

d_call: -
j_call: TRBJ2-7
clone_size: -
v_call: TRBV25-1
cdr3_aa: CGSRSSYEQYF
cdr3_nt: TGTGGGTCACGCAGTTCCTACGAGCAGTACTTC

d_call: -
j_call: TRBJ1-6
clone_size: -
v_call: TRBV7-9
cdr3_aa: CASSLAGPEDSPLHF
cdr3_nt: TGTGCCAGCAGCTTAGCGGGGCCAGAAGATTCACCCCTCCACTTT

d_call: -
j_call: TRBJ2-5
clone_size: medium-sized
v_call: TRBV6-5
cdr3_aa: CASSYSYSQETQYF
cdr3_nt: TGTGCCAGCAGTTACTCGTACAGCCAAGAGACCCAGTACTTC

d_call: -
j_call: TRBJ2-1
clone_size: -
v_call: TRBV5-1
cdr3_aa: CASSLSANLGVPDEQFF
cdr3_nt: TGCGCCAGCAGCTTGTCTGCCAACTTGGGGGTGCCAGATGAGCAGTTCTTC

d_call: TRBD2
j_call: TRBJ2-5
clone_size: few
v_call: TRBV4-2
cdr3_aa: CASSQVGLAGGRTETQYF
cdr3_nt: TGTGCCAGCAGCCAAGTGGGGCTAGCGGGGGGGAGGACGGAGACCCAGTACTTC

d_call: -
j_call: TRBJ2-3
clone_size: -
v_call: TRBV20-1
cdr3_aa: CSAQNKGDTQYF
cdr3_nt: TGCAGTGCCCAAAATAAGGGCGATACGCAGTATTTT

d_call: TRBD1
j_call: TRBJ2-2
clone_size: few
v_call: TRBV7-3
cdr3_aa: CASSPDRGRGGELFF
cdr3_nt: TGTGCCAGCAGCCCGGACAGGGGGCGCGGCGGGGAGCTGTTTTTT

d_call: -
j_call: TRBJ2-7
clone_size: -
v_call: TRBV11-2
cdr3_aa: CASSVGTRGEQYF
cdr3_nt: TGTGCCAGCAGCGTGGGGACCCGAGGCGAGCAGTACTTC

d_call: -
j_call: TRBJ1-5
clone_size: medium-sized
v_call: TRBV7-9
cdr3_aa: CASSPSGGPVQPQHF
cdr3_nt: TGTGCCAGCTCACCGAGTGGGGGGCCAGTCCAGCCCCAGCATTTT

d_call: TRBD1
j_call: TRBJ1-1
clone_size: few
v_call: TRBV28
cdr3_aa: CASSLTRGPTEAFF
cdr3_nt: TGTGCCAGCAGTTTAACCAGGGGGCCCACTGAAGCTTTCTTT

d_call: -
j_call: TRBJ2-7
clone_size: -
v_call: TRBV10-2
cdr3_aa: CASSESRLGQYF
cdr3_nt: TGCGCCAGCAGTGAGTCTCGCCTTGGGCAGTACTTC

d_call: TRBD1
j_call: TRBJ2-1
clone_size: -
v_call: TRBV10-3
cdr3_aa: CAISGTGGETRTDRDRVAEQFF
cdr3_nt: TGTGCCATCAGTGGGACGGGCGGAGAGACACGTACCGACCGGGACAGGGTTGCTGAGCAGTTCTTC

d_call: -
j_call: TRBJ2-3
clone_size: -
v_call: TRBV24-1
cdr3_aa: CATSRTGLADTQYF
cdr3_nt: TGTGCCACCAGCCGTACAGGGTTGGCAGATACGCAGTATTTT

d_call: -
j_call: TRBJ2-4
clone_size: few
v_call: TRBV24-1
cdr3_aa: CATSDTSYIQYF
cdr3_nt: TGTGCCACCAGTGATACTAGCTACATTCAGTACTTC

d_call: TRBD2
j_call: TRBJ2-5
clone_size: medium-sized
v_call: TRBV20-1
cdr3_aa: CSAEAGGHEETQYF
cdr3_nt: TGCAGTGCCGAAGCGGGAGGGCATGAAGAGACCCAGTACTTC